One sample yielded the 13 T cell receptor beta chains listed below, sequenced in a study of cytomegalovirus exposure and HLA in healthy donors. Use of 60 Vbeta and 13 Jbeta primers characterized the PCR. Sequencing used immunoSEQ multiplex PCR; TCRdb keeps in-frame clones, though not all of them. The sample shows over 100,000 clones, 82% of them seen only once. Sequenced: PBMCs. These receptors were taken from a woman between 50 and 59 years old in good health and CMV-seropositive.

The rearrangement links TRBV7-2 to TRBJ2-3, with a tentative D call TRBD2 (6 bases). With 4 bases removed from V and 4 bases from J, the gap between germline ends came to 24 bases. The germline CDR1 and CDR2 sequences are SGHTA and FQGNSA. This CDR3 region has 18 residues. The CDR3 protein is CASSSRDGGGRSADTQYF. The CDR3 DNA reads as TGTGCCAGCAGCTCCCGGGACGGAGGAGGGAGATCGGCAGATACGCAGTATTTT.

The chain's CDR3 is CASTPGGPRTGSGTQYF. The CDR3 region has the DNA TGCGCCAGCACTCCCGGGGGCCCCCGGACAGGGTCAGGGACCCAGTACTTC. The chain employs TRBV10-2 and TRBJ2-5, with 8 bases that match TRBD1. The length of the CDR3 is 17 residues. Germline assignment: CDR1 WSHSY and CDR2 SAAADI. After removal of 7 bases from V and 7 bases from J, the junction contained 20 bases not matched to a gene.

This clone was observed a single time. The J gene is TRBJ1-5, the V gene TRBV27; the match to TRBD1 covers 7 bases. Germline V lookup: CDR1 MNHEY, CDR2 SMNVEV (reference sequence). The CDR3 runs 14 residues. With V trimmed by 8 bases and J by 4 bases, 8 bases remained unmatched. DNA of the CDR3: TGTGCCAGCTCTGACAGGGCCGAAAATCAGCCCCAGCATTTT. Amino acids: CASSDRAENQPQHF.

This chain links TRBV7-8 with TRBJ1-5; D is ambiguous. Deletions cut 1 base from V and 5 bases from J, with 15 bases between. The germline V gene has CDR1 SGHVS and CDR2 FQNEAQ. The CDR3 totals 16 residues. CDR3 region: CASSLGAYRTDQPQHF. CDR3 sequence (DNA): TGTGCCAGCAGCTTAGGCGCGTACAGAACCGATCAGCCCCAGCATTTT. Based on the CDR3 plus reference TRBV7-8 and TRBJ1-5, the full variable domain is GAGVSQSPRYKVAKRGQDVALRCDPISGHVSLFWYQQALGQGPEFLTYFQNEAQLDKSGLPSDRFFAERPEGSVSTLKIQRTQQEDSAVYLCASSLGAYRTDQPQHFGDGTRLSIL.

This chain's CDR3 is CASRLDRDATEAFF. CDR3 DNA: TGTGCCAGCAGGCTGGACAGGGATGCCACTGAAGCTTTCTTT. J is TRBJ1-1 and V is TRBV28, with 8 bases that match TRBD1. The CDR3 sequence is 14 residues long. The V gene's germline CDR1 is MDHEN and CDR2 SYDVKM. J gave up 4 bases and V 6 bases, and 7 bases lay outside the gene matches.

The chain is built from TRBV13 and TRBJ1-2; D gene ambiguous. This CDR3 is 16 amino acids long. V was shortened by 4 bases and J by 7 bases, with 22 bases between the two germline ends. The germline CDR1 and CDR2 sequences are PRHDT and FYEKMQ (reference sequence). The CDR3: CASSSPGLGSRSGYTF. CDR3 nucleotide sequence: TGTGCCAGCAGCTCCCCCGGTTTGGGGAGCCGGAGTGGCTACACCTTC.

This chain joins TRBV5-6 and TRBJ2-5, with TRBD1 as a possible D gene (5 bases). The CDR3 covers 16 residues. Looked up from germline, CDR1 is SGHDT and CDR2 is YYEEEE. V gave up 1 base and J gave up 2 bases, with 15 bases separating them. The CDR3 DNA sequence: TGTGCCAGCAGCTTGTCCCACAGGCCCCCTCAAGAGACCCAGTACTTC. Translated: CASSLSHRPPQETQYF.

The chain has TRBV9 and TRBJ1-4; TRBD1 might be the D (5 bases). This CDR3 contains 15 residues. CDR1 is SGDLS and CDR2 is YYNGEE in the germline V gene. V was clipped by 4 bases and J by 6 bases, with 16 bases between them. The CDR3, as DNA: TGTGCCAGCAGCCCTCGACAGAGCTCGGATGAAAAACTGTTTTTT. This codes for CASSPRQSSDEKLFF. The full variable domain, with the rest looked up from reference TRBV9 and TRBJ1-4, is DSGVTQTPKHLITATGQRVTLRCSPRSGDLSVYWYQQSLDQGLQFLIQYYNGEERAKGNILERFSAQQFPDLHSELNLSSLELGDSALYFCASSPRQSSDEKLFFGSGTQLSVL.

The V gene is TRBV10-3, the J gene TRBJ1-5; tentative D call: TRBD1 (5 bases). The germline CDR1 and CDR2 sequences are ENHRY and SYGVKD. The V and J ends lost 3 bases and 4 bases respectively, with 10 bases between them. The CDR3 contains 14 residues. CDR3: CAISEMGGNQPQHF. CDR3 DNA: TGTGCCATCAGTGAAATGGGGGGGAATCAGCCCCAGCATTTT.

This clone was observed a few times. The rearrangement joins TRBV4-3 to TRBJ1-3; possible D gene TRBD1, 6 bases. V shed 0 bases and J shed 2 bases, with 20 bases lying between them. This CDR3 spans 19 amino acids. The V gene's germline CDR1 is LGHNA and CDR2 YSLEER. The chain's CDR3 is CASSQDMMRGLTPGNTIYF. The CDR3 DNA is TGCGCCAGCAGCCAAGATATGATGAGGGGGTTGACTCCTGGAAACACCATATATTTT.

V is TRBV30 and J is TRBJ2-2; perhaps TRBD1 as D (5 bases). Looked up from germline, CDR1 is GTSNPN and CDR2 is SVGIG (reference sequence). V lost 3 bases to trimming and J lost 7 bases, with 12 bases between them. The CDR3 sequence is 13 residues long. The CDR3 nucleotides are TGTGCCTGGAGGACTTGGCAGGGCGGGGAGCTGTTTTTT. As protein: CAWRTWQGGELFF.

The V gene is TRBV4-3, the J gene TRBJ2-7; TRBD1 agrees at 8 bases. The CDR3 contains 14 residues. After removal of 1 base from V and 2 bases from J, the junction contained 1 base not matched to a gene. Germline CDR1 and CDR2: LGHNA and YSLEER. The CDR3 loop reads CASSQGTGPYEQYF. The CDR3 DNA reads TGCGCCAGCAGCCAAGGGACAGGGCCCTACGAGCAGTACTTC.

V is TRBV7-3 and J is TRBJ2-2, with TRBD2 matching over 8 bases. The V and J ends lost 2 bases and 4 bases, in that order; junction bases with no gene match: 3. CDR3 length: 15 amino acids. Germline assignment: CDR1 SGHTA and CDR2 FQGTGA. The CDR3 here is CASSLAGGSTGELFF. The CDR3 nucleotides read TGTGCCAGCAGCTTAGCGGGGGGTAGCACCGGGGAGCTGTTTTTT.